The rows below give T cell receptor beta chains drawn from one sample of a study of cytomegalovirus exposure and HLA in healthy donors. Profiled with immunoSEQ multiplex PCR; TCRdb holds only in-frame clones, not every one. Of 120,000 or so clones in the sample, approximately 70% are singletons; the top ten hold over 1.5%. The sequenced sample consisted of PBMCs. Receptors originate from a man aged 18 to 30 in good health and CMV-seronegative. CDR3s include the opening cysteine and the closing phenylalanine or tryptophan. The D gene is left open where the match is weak. The size of a clone is reported for some rows only, either as once, few or many, or as a class for expanded clones.

d_gene: -
abundance: -
v_gene: TRBV7-8
j_gene: TRBJ1-1
len: 12
CDR3aa: CASSLGGLVAFF
CDR3nt: TGTGCCAGCAGCTTAGGGGGCCTCGTGGCTTTCTTT

d_gene: -
abundance: -
v_gene: TRBV7-9
j_gene: TRBJ2-7
len: 11
CDR3aa: CASSLPPGLYF
CDR3nt: TGTGCCAGCAGCTTACCCCCAGGGTTGTACTTC

d_gene: -
abundance: once
v_gene: TRBV10-3
j_gene: TRBJ2-7
len: 17
CDR3aa: CAISVLKGRGATYEQYF
CDR3nt: TGTGCCATCAGTGTCCTCAAGGGGCGGGGCGCGACCTACGAGCAGTACTTC

d_gene: -
abundance: -
v_gene: TRBV6-1
j_gene: TRBJ1-1
len: 15
CDR3aa: CASSEGIPGLREAFF
CDR3nt: TGTGCCAGCAGTGAAGGAATTCCCGGTCTACGTGAAGCTTTCTTT

d_gene: -
abundance: -
v_gene: TRBV19
j_gene: TRBJ2-1
len: 13
CDR3aa: CASSWSSYNEQFF
CDR3nt: TGTGCCAGTAGCTGGAGCTCCTACAATGAGCAGTTCTTC

d_gene: -
abundance: -
v_gene: TRBV6-6
j_gene: TRBJ2-7
len: 15
CDR3aa: CASSYGGRTRYEQYF
CDR3nt: TGTGCCAGCAGTTACGGTGGGAGGACCCGTTACGAGCAGTACTTC

d_gene: -
abundance: -
v_gene: TRBV19
j_gene: TRBJ1-1
len: 15
CDR3aa: CASTRERGRNTEAFF
CDR3nt: TGTGCCAGTACCCGGGAACGGGGGAGGAACACTGAAGCTTTCTTT

d_gene: -
abundance: few
v_gene: TRBV19
j_gene: TRBJ1-1
len: 15
CDR3aa: CATRQVGGLNTEAFF
CDR3nt: TGTGCCACGCGCCAGGTCGGGGGATTGAACACTGAAGCTTTCTTT

d_gene: -
abundance: -
v_gene: TRBV7-9
j_gene: TRBJ1-4
len: 15
CDR3aa: CASSLTGSRNEKLFF
CDR3nt: TGTGCCAGCAGCTTAACGGGATCCCGTAATGAAAAACTGTTTTTT

d_gene: -
abundance: -
v_gene: TRBV6-6
j_gene: TRBJ2-1
len: 16
CDR3aa: CASSSARPSSYNEQFF
CDR3nt: TGTGCCAGCAGTTCAGCCCGACCTAGCTCCTACAATGAGCAGTTCTTC

d_gene: TRBD1
abundance: -
v_gene: TRBV5-1
j_gene: TRBJ1-2
len: 13
CDR3aa: CASSPGTDHGYTF
CDR3nt: TGCGCCAGCAGCCCGGGGACAGACCATGGCTACACCTTC

d_gene: -
abundance: -
v_gene: TRBV9
j_gene: TRBJ2-1
len: 17
CDR3aa: CASSVAANGRGYNEQFF
CDR3nt: TGTGCCAGCAGCGTAGCGGCGAACGGAAGGGGCTACAATGAGCAGTTCTTC

d_gene: TRBD2
abundance: -
v_gene: TRBV7-2
j_gene: TRBJ2-1
len: 15
CDR3aa: CASRSAGVGYNEQFF
CDR3nt: TGTGCCAGTCGATCTGCGGGAGTCGGGTACAATGAGCAGTTCTTC

d_gene: -
abundance: -
v_gene: TRBV6-1
j_gene: TRBJ1-2
len: 18
CDR3aa: CASSEGEGWAGYFYGYTF
CDR3nt: TGTGCCAGCAGTGAAGGAGAAGGGTGGGCAGGGTACTTCTATGGCTACACCTTC

d_gene: TRBD1
abundance: -
v_gene: TRBV9
j_gene: TRBJ1-1
len: 18
CDR3aa: CASSHTVAGQGAGTEAFF
CDR3nt: TGTGCCAGCAGCCACACAGTCGCGGGACAGGGAGCCGGAACTGAAGCTTTCTTT

d_gene: TRBD2
abundance: -
v_gene: TRBV11-2
j_gene: TRBJ2-7
len: 17
CDR3aa: CASSRTSGGAPSYEQYF
CDR3nt: TGTGCCAGCAGCCGGACTAGCGGGGGGGCCCCCTCCTACGAGCAGTACTTC

d_gene: TRBD1
abundance: -
v_gene: TRBV6-6
j_gene: TRBJ2-7
len: 15
CDR3aa: CASSRVGQGGYEQYF
CDR3nt: TGTGCCAGCAGTCGCGTGGGACAGGGGGGCTACGAGCAGTACTTC

d_gene: -
abundance: -
v_gene: TRBV20-1
j_gene: TRBJ2-7
len: 11
CDR3aa: CSASRGNEQYF
CDR3nt: TGCAGTGCTAGTCGGGGTAACGAGCAGTACTTC

d_gene: TRBD1
abundance: -
v_gene: TRBV27
j_gene: TRBJ1-3
len: 15
CDR3aa: CSSRRGTDSGNTIYF
CDR3nt: TGTTCCAGCCGGCGAGGGACAGACTCTGGAAACACCATATATTTT

d_gene: TRBD2
abundance: once
v_gene: TRBV6-5
j_gene: TRBJ2-3
len: 16
CDR3aa: CASSYRGGTSTDTQYF
CDR3nt: TGTGCCAGCAGTTACCGCGGGGGTACTAGCACAGATACGCAGTATTTT

d_gene: -
abundance: -
v_gene: TRBV6-6
j_gene: TRBJ2-7
len: 13
CDR3aa: CASSITVTYEQYF
CDR3nt: TGTGCCAGCAGCATAACAGTTACCTACGAGCAGTACTTC

d_gene: -
abundance: few
v_gene: TRBV4-2
j_gene: TRBJ2-1
len: 16
CDR3aa: CASSQGPGASYNEQFF
CDR3nt: TGTGCCAGCAGCCAAGGCCCGGGTGCCTCCTACAATGAGCAGTTCTTC

d_gene: -
abundance: -
v_gene: TRBV27
j_gene: TRBJ1-4
len: 14
CDR3aa: CASSAGSWVEKLFF
CDR3nt: TGTGCCAGCAGTGCAGGGTCGTGGGTTGAAAAACTGTTTTTT

d_gene: -
abundance: -
v_gene: TRBV30
j_gene: TRBJ2-1
len: 11
CDR3aa: CAWTRHNEQFF
CDR3nt: TGTGCCTGGACCAGGCACAATGAGCAGTTCTTC

d_gene: -
abundance: few
v_gene: TRBV9
j_gene: TRBJ2-3
len: 14
CDR3aa: CASSVRQNADTQYF
CDR3nt: TGTGCCAGCAGCGTAAGACAGAATGCAGATACGCAGTATTTT

d_gene: TRBD2
abundance: -
v_gene: TRBV14
j_gene: TRBJ2-3
len: 16
CDR3aa: CASSPIGLARLDTQYF
CDR3nt: TGTGCCAGCAGCCCCATTGGACTAGCGCGCTTGGATACGCAGTATTTT

d_gene: -
abundance: -
v_gene: TRBV11-2
j_gene: TRBJ2-1
len: 13
CDR3aa: CASSSGEGDEQFF
CDR3nt: TGTGCCAGCAGCTCCGGCGAGGGCGATGAGCAGTTCTTC

d_gene: TRBD1
abundance: -
v_gene: TRBV10-3
j_gene: TRBJ1-1
len: 13
CDR3aa: CAISEVRDREAFF
CDR3nt: TGTGCCATCAGTGAGGTCCGGGACAGGGAAGCTTTCTTT

d_gene: -
abundance: -
v_gene: TRBV2
j_gene: TRBJ1-2
len: 13
CDR3aa: CASEAGGSYGYTF
CDR3nt: TGTGCCAGCGAGGCCGGGGGGTCCTATGGCTACACCTTC

d_gene: TRBD2
abundance: -
v_gene: TRBV29-1
j_gene: TRBJ2-5
len: 16
CDR3aa: CSVSSRTSGSQETQYF
CDR3nt: TGCAGCGTCTCCTCAAGGACTAGCGGGAGTCAAGAGACCCAGTACTTC

d_gene: TRBD2
abundance: -
v_gene: TRBV6-1
j_gene: TRBJ2-7
len: 19
CDR3aa: CASSEALRGGIISSYEQYF
CDR3nt: TGTGCCAGCAGTGAAGCGCTTCGCGGGGGGATAATTAGCTCCTACGAGCAGTACTTC

d_gene: -
abundance: -
v_gene: TRBV30
j_gene: TRBJ1-2
len: 12
CDR3aa: CAWSLRGYGYTF
CDR3nt: TGTGCCTGGAGTTTACGGGGGTATGGCTACACCTTC

d_gene: -
abundance: once
v_gene: TRBV11-3
j_gene: TRBJ1-1
len: 14
CDR3aa: CASSEDFSNAEAFF
CDR3nt: TGTGCCAGCAGCGAAGATTTCTCTAACGCTGAAGCTTTCTTT

d_gene: TRBD1
abundance: -
v_gene: TRBV7-7
j_gene: TRBJ2-2
len: 15
CDR3aa: CASSQTGGYTGELFF
CDR3nt: TGTGCCAGCAGCCAGACAGGGGGCTACACCGGGGAGCTGTTTTTT

d_gene: TRBD1
abundance: -
v_gene: TRBV19
j_gene: TRBJ1-1
len: 13
CDR3aa: CASTWGQGTEAFF
CDR3nt: TGTGCCAGCACTTGGGGACAGGGGACTGAAGCTTTCTTT

d_gene: -
abundance: -
v_gene: TRBV5-1
j_gene: TRBJ2-5
len: 16
CDR3aa: CASSSGILYPQETQYF
CDR3nt: TGCGCCAGCAGCTCCGGGATACTCTATCCCCAAGAGACCCAGTACTTC

d_gene: TRBD1
abundance: -
v_gene: TRBV6-1
j_gene: TRBJ2-7
len: 14
CDR3aa: CASLSRDRGYEQYF
CDR3nt: TGTGCCAGCCTCTCCAGGGACAGGGGCTACGAGCAGTACTTC

d_gene: TRBD1
abundance: -
v_gene: TRBV27
j_gene: TRBJ1-1
len: 14
CDR3aa: CASSWDRGRTEAFF
CDR3nt: TGTGCCAGCAGTTGGGACAGGGGTCGGACTGAAGCTTTCTTT

d_gene: -
abundance: -
v_gene: TRBV29-1
j_gene: TRBJ2-1
len: 12
CDR3aa: CSVGGRFCEQFF
CDR3nt: TGCAGCGTTGGGGGCCGGTTTTGTGAGCAGTTCTTC

d_gene: TRBD2
abundance: -
v_gene: TRBV15
j_gene: TRBJ2-1
len: 18
CDR3aa: CATSRVGREGGSYNEQFF
CDR3nt: TGTGCCACCAGCAGAGTGGGTAGGGAGGGCGGTTCCTACAATGAGCAGTTCTTC

d_gene: -
abundance: -
v_gene: TRBV15
j_gene: TRBJ2-3
len: 13
CDR3aa: CATGGGAPDTQYF
CDR3nt: TGTGCCACGGGGGGGGGCGCACCAGATACGCAGTATTTT

d_gene: -
abundance: -
v_gene: TRBV29-1
j_gene: TRBJ2-7
len: 15
CDR3aa: CSVASGTQISYEQYF
CDR3nt: TGCAGCGTCGCCTCCGGGACACAGATATCCTACGAGCAGTACTTC

d_gene: -
abundance: -
v_gene: TRBV11-2
j_gene: TRBJ2-3
len: 14
CDR3aa: CASSLRLAPDTQYF
CDR3nt: TGTGCCAGCAGCCTGAGACTCGCCCCGGATACGCAGTATTTT

d_gene: TRBD1
abundance: -
v_gene: TRBV15
j_gene: TRBJ1-4
len: 15
CDR3aa: CATSRVGQRNEKLFF
CDR3nt: TGTGCCACCAGCAGAGTGGGACAGCGTAATGAAAAACTGTTTTTT

d_gene: -
abundance: -
v_gene: TRBV29-1
j_gene: TRBJ2-7
len: 14
CDR3aa: CSVTGTDSSYEQYF
CDR3nt: TGCAGCGTCACCGGGACGGACAGCTCCTACGAGCAGTACTTC

d_gene: TRBD1
abundance: -
v_gene: TRBV7-9
j_gene: TRBJ2-1
len: 12
CDR3aa: CASSETGDEQFF
CDR3nt: TGTGCCAGCAGCGAGACAGGGGATGAGCAGTTCTTC

d_gene: TRBD1
abundance: -
v_gene: TRBV19
j_gene: TRBJ1-4
len: 16
CDR3aa: CASRQPDRVSKEKLFF
CDR3nt: TGTGCCAGTAGACAGCCGGACAGGGTATCGAAGGAAAAACTGTTTTTT

d_gene: -
abundance: -
v_gene: TRBV7-8
j_gene: TRBJ1-1
len: 14
CDR3aa: CASSLVTGNAEAFF
CDR3nt: TGTGCCAGCAGCTTGGTAACAGGAAACGCTGAAGCTTTCTTT

d_gene: -
abundance: -
v_gene: TRBV10-1
j_gene: TRBJ2-1
len: 16
CDR3aa: CASSEDREVSGNEQFF
CDR3nt: TGCGCCAGCAGTGAGGACAGGGAGGTTTCAGGCAATGAGCAGTTCTTC

d_gene: -
abundance: -
v_gene: TRBV27
j_gene: TRBJ1-1
len: 13
CDR3aa: CASSNEGRTEAFF
CDR3nt: TGTGCCAGCAGTAATGAGGGGAGGACTGAAGCTTTCTTT